This T cell receptor beta chain originates from a study of blood T cell repertoires in COVID-19. Measured with immunoSEQ multiplex PCR; TCRdb has only the in-frame clones, and not every one. Here the sample spans more than 200,000 clones, 80% to 90% being singletons. The CDR3 is 15 amino acids. Trimming removed 4 bases from V and 4 bases from J, with 15 bases in between. Germline V lookup: CDR1 SGHVS, CDR2 FNYEAQ. This receptor was identified in a man of 80 years or more with acute or convalescent COVID-19. The chain links TRBV7-6 to TRBJ2-3; unclear D gene. Sequenced input: peripheral blood. The CDR3 protein is CASSSRVGSPDTQYF. The CDR3 DNA sequence: TGTGCCAGCAGCTCCAGAGTAGGTAGCCCAGATACGCAGTATTTT.